This TCR beta chain was observed in a study of control samples from healthy donors and cancer patients. There are a few counts of this clone. The germline V gene has CDR1 SNHLY and CDR2 FYNNEI. V was pared by 3 bases and J by 5 bases, with 5 bases of the junction left unmatched. The CDR3 extends over 16 amino acids. The table came from immunoSEQ multiplex PCR; TCRdb's copy has only in-frame clones and leaves some out. The table shows approximately 170,000 clones, with roughly 91% occurring only once. Sequences were obtained from blood. The chain links TRBV2 to TRBJ2-7, with TRBD2 identical over 15 bases. The receptor was derived from a woman aged 25 to 39 in good health. CDR3 nucleotides: TGTGCCAGCAGTGACCCGGGACTAGCGGGAGGTAACGAGCAGTACTTC. Residues: CASSDPGLAGGNEQYF.